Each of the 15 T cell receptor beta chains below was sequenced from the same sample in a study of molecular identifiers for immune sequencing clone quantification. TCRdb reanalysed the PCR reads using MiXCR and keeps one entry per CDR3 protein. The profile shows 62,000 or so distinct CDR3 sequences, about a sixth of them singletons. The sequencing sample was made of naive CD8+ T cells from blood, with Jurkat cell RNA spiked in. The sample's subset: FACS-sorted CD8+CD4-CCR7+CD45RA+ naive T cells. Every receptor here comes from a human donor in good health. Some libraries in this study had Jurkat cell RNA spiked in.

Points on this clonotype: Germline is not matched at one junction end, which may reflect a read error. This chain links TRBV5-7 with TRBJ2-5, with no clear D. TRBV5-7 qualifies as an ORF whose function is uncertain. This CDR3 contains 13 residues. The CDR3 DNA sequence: TGTGCCGGCAGCTTTAACAGCCAAGAGACCCAGTACTTC. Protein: CAGSFNSQETQYF.

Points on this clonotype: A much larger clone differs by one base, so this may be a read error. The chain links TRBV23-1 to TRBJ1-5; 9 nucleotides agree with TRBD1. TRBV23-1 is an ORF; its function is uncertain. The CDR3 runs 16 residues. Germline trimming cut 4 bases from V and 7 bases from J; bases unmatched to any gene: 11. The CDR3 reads CASSRYHRGPCQPQHF. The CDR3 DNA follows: TGCGCCAGCAGTCGTTACCACAGGGGGCCTTGCCAGCCCCAGCATTTT.

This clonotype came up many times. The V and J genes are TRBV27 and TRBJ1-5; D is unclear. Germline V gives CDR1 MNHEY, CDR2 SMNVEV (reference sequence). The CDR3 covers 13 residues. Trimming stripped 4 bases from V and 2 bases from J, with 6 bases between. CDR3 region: CASSYQGNQPQHF. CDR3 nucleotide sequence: TGTGCCAGCAGTTATCAAGGCAATCAGCCCCAGCATTTT.

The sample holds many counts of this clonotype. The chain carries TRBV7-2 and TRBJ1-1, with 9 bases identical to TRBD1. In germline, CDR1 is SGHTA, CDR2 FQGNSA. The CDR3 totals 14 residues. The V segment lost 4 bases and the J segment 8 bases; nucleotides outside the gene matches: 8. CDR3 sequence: CASSYPTGGKEAFF. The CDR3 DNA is TGTGCCAGCAGCTACCCGACAGGGGGTAAAGAAGCTTTCTTT.

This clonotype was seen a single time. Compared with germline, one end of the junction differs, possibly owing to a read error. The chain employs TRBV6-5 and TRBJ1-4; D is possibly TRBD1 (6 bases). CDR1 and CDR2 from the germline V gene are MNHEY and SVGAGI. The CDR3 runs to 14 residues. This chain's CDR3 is CASGYLQGGEKLLF. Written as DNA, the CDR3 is TGTGCCAGCGGTTACCTACAGGGTGGGGAAAAACTGCTTTTT.

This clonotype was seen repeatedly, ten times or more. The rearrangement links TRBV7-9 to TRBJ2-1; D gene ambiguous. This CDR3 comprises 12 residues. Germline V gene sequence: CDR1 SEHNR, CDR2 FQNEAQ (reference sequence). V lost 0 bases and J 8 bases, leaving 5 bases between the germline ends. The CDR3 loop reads CASSLASYEQFF. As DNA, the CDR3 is TGTGCCAGCAGCTTAGCTAGCTATGAGCAGTTCTTC.

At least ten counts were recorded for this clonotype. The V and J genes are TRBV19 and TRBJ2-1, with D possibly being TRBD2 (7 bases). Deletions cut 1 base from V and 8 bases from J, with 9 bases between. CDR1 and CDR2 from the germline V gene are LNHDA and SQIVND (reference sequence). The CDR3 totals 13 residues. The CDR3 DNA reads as TGTGCCAGTAGTATAGTAGGGGGGGATGAGCAGTTCTTC. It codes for CASSIVGGDEQFF.

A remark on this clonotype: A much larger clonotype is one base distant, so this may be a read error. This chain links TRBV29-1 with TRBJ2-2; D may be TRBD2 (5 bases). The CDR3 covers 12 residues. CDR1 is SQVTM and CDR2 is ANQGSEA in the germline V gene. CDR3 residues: CSVLGGTGEPFF. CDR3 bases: TGCAGCGTGTTGGGCGGTACCGGGGAGCCGTTTTTT.

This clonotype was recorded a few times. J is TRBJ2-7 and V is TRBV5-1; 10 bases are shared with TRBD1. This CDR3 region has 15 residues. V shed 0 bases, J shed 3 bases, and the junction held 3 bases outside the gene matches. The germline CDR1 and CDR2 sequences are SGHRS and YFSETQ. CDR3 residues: CASSLVGTGDYEQYF. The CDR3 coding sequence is TGCGCCAGCAGCTTGGTTGGGACAGGGGACTACGAGCAGTACTTC.

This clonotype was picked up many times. CDR3 nucleotide sequence: TGTGCCAGCAGTGTGGCCTACAACCAAGAGACCCAGTACTTC. This gives the protein CASSVAYNQETQYF. The rearrangement uses TRBV2 and TRBJ2-5; D uncertain. The V end lost 4 bases, the J end lost 0 bases, and 9 bases lay between the germline ends. The germline gives CDR1 SNHLY, CDR2 FYNNEI. This CDR3 is built from 14 residues.

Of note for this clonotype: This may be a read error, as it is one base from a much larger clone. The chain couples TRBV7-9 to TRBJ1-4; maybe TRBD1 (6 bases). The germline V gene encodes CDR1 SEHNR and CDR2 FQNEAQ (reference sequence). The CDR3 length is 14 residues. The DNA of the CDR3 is TGTGTCAGCAGCGCTTCAGGGGCTAATGAAAAACTGTTTTTT. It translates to CVSSASGANEKLFF. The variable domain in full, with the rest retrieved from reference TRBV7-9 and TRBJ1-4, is DTGVSQNPRHKITKRGQNVTFRCDPISEHNRLYWYRQTLGQGPEFLTYFQNEAQLEKSRLLSDRFSAERPKGSFSTLEIQRTEQGDSAMYLCVSSASGANEKLFFGSGTQLSVL.

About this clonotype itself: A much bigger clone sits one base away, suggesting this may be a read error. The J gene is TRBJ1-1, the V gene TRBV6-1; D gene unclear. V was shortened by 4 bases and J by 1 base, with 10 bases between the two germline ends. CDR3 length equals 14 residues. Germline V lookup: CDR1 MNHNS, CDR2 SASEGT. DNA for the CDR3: TGTGCCAGCAGTGTACCTCAAACGAACACTGAAGCTTTCTTT. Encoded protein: CASSVPQTNTEAFF.

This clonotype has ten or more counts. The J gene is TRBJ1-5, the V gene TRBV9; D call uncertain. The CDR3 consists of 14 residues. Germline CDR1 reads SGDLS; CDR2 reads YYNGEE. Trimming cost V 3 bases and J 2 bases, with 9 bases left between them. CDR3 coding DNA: TGTGCCAGCAGCGCAACATCTGGCAATCAGCCCCAGCATTTT. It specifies CASSATSGNQPQHF.

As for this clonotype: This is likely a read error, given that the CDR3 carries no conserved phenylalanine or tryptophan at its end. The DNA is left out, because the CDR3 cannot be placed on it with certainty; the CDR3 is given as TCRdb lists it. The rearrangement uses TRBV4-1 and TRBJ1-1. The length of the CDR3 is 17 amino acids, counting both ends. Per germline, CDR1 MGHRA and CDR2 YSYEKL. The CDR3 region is CASRPFEVDGMNTEASL.

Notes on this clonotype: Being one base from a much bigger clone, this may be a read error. DNA of the CDR3: TGCGCCAGCAGCCGAGGAGAAGCCTACGAGCAGTACTTC. It specifies CASSRGEAYEQYF. The rearrangement joins TRBV4-1 to TRBJ2-7; D is undetermined. The length of the CDR3 is 13 residues. The germline V gene has CDR1 MGHRA and CDR2 YSYEKL. The V and J ends lost 4 bases and 2 bases respectively, with 9 bases between them.